The TCR beta chain under discussion was sequenced for a study of cytomegalovirus exposure and HLA in healthy donors. Study outcomes and limitations: In a later analysis, most CMV-associated TCR beta chains appeared HLA-restricted.

In the PCR, 60 Vbeta and 13 Jbeta primers were used. The method was immunoSEQ multiplex PCR; TCRdb's version includes in-frame clones alone and lacks a portion of them. The data contain around 140,000 clones, approximately 84% of them singletons. Trimming removed 2 bases from V and 10 bases from J, with 13 bases in between. The CDR3 sequence is 13 residues long. The germline CDR1 and CDR2 sequences are PRHDT and FYEKMQ (reference sequence). As to this clone: The antigen remains undetermined.

This TCR derives from a man aged 25-40 years in good health and CMV-seropositive. This chain connects TRBV13 to TRBJ2-3; D gene uncertain. Input material: PBMCs. The CDR3 spells CASSLKMKQPQYF. CDR3 nucleotide sequence: TGTGCCAGCAGCTTAAAGATGAAACAGCCGCAGTATTTT.